The present T cell receptor (beta chain) was sequenced within a study of CD8+CD57+ T cells in acquired aplastic anemia (dated 2018 in TCRdb). Regarding the research as a whole: DNA extracted from sorted CD4+ and CD8+ cells had a mean of roughly 3 ug, with a range of roughly 0.17 to 27.4 ug. CD8+CD57+ expansion was defined as frequency above the mean frequency observed in healthy subjects. Broader findings and caveats from the paper: Between patients and healthy controls, no significant difference in CD8+ Simpson's diversity was found (P=0.060). Roughly 30 CD8+ CDR3 sequences were shared between patients and controls but appeared highly expressed in patients and within their immunodominant clones.

This clonotype was seen a few times. Its antigen has not been determined. The sample holds no much larger clone one base away, and base qualities are not on file. The junction carries 22 bases between V and J, which are trimmed by 8 bases and 14 bases respectively. From the cysteine through the phenylalanine, the CDR3 covers 13 amino acids. Only CDR3 DNA remains: 39 bases, in frame from the first base. In the germline V gene (reference sequence), CDR1 corresponds to LNHDA and CDR2 to SQIVND. The patients picked for sequencing were ones in whom flow cytometry had shown an expansion of CD8+CD57+ cells. All patients had severe acquired aplastic anemia diagnosed by International Study of Aplastic Anemia and Agranulocytosis and Camitta criteria. Patients had received no therapy at the time of blood sampling. The study deep-sequenced TCR repertoires of sorted CD4+ and CD8+ blood T cells from severe aplastic anemia patients and healthy subjects. Patients were enrolled in the USA under clinicaltrials.gov protocols 00001620, 01623167, 00001397, 00071045, 00081523 and 00961064. Ficoll-Paque density gradient centrifugation was used to isolate peripheral blood mononuclear cells. Before DNA was extracted, CD4+ and CD8+ T cells were sorted using either FACS or magnetic beads.

Profiling of TCR beta VDJ combinations and CDR3 sequences used genomic DNA as the template. An Illumina HiSeq 2000 was the platform used for TCR repertoire sequencing. As for the authors' bioinformatics: Repertoires were assessed using TRBV/TRBJ rearrangement plots, CDR3 size and DJ length profiles, and Simpson's diversity index. The most abundant DNA sequence in the deep sequencing data was defined as the immunodominant clone. CDR3 amino acid sequences were screened for sharing across subjects and were compared with published repertoires and the VDJdb database. The public sequencing data were trimmed at Q25 with fastp and processed into clonotypes with MiXCR by TCRdb, which kept only in-frame beta chains. Each CDR3 protein gets just one entry, which takes the most common genes and DNA from the rows behind it. TCRdb, not the authors, supplied the V and J calls. In all, the sample holds around 220,000 distinct CDR3 sequences, and less than 60% of those were seen once. The ten biggest clones cover approximately 20% of the sample.

The sample was sorted CD4+, CD8+, or CD8+CD57+ T cells (not recorded which) from PBMCs. This receptor was identified in a human donor with aplastic anemia. Here the chain combines TRBV19 and TRBJ1-5; no D segment can be confidently identified. The CDR3 in this case is CASRHQEGLYEHF. The DNA sequence reads TGTGCCAGTCGCCACCAGGAGGGTTTGTACGAGCATTTT.